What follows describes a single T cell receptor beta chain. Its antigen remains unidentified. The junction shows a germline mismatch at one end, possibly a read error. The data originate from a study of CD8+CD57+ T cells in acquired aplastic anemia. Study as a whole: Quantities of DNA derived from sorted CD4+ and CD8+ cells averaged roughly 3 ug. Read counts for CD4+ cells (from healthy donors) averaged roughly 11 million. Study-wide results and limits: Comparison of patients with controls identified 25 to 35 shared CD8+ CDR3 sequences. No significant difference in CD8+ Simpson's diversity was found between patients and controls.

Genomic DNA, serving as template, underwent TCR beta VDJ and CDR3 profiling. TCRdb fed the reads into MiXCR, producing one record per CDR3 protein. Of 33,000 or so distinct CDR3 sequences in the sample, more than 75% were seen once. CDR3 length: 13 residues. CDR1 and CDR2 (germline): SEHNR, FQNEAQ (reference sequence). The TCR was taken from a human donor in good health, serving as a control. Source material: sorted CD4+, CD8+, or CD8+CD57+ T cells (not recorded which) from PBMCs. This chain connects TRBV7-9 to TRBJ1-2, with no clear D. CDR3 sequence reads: CASSPTVGVGYTF. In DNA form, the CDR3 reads TGCGCCAGCAGCCCTACGGTGGGAGTAGGCTACACCTTC.